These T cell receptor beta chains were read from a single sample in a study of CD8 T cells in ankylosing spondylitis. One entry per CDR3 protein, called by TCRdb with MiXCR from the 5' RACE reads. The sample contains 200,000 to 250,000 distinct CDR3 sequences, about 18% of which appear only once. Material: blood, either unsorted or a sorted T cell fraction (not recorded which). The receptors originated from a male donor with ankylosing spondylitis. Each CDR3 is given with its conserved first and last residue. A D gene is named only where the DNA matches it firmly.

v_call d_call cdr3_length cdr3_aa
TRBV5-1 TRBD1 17 CASSLAFPGQGSYEQYF
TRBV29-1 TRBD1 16 CSVEGPGQADSYEQYF
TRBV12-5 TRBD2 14 CASGQGLAGDEQFF
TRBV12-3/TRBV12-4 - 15 CASSRARTDTDTQYF
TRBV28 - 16 CASRYRTDLNTGELFF
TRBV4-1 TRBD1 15 CASSHRTGVAYEQYF
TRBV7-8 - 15 CASSLAGGRDYEQYF
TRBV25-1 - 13 CASSGAGGETQYF
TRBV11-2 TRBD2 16 CASTTGREGSYNEQFF
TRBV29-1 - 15 CSVEYGIDITDTQYF
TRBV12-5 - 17 CASGLVPVVGYTGELFF
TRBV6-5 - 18 CASSYSGGLSISNEGYTF
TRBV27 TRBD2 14 CASSQRGNTDTQYF
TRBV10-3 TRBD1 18 CAISPGTGPSYSGNTIYF
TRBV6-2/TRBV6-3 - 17 CASSSGVRDLYTGELFF